This T cell receptor (beta chain) originates from a study of T cells in Graves' hyperthyroidism and ophthalmopathy. Study-wide findings and caveats: In the analysis, a 13 V-J model separated ophthalmopathy from stable hyperthyroidism. Blood samples included most of the expanded thyroid clonotypes exceeding 0.001.

This clonotype showed up just a few times. The antigen remains undetermined. This may be a read error: a much more frequent sequence differs by one nucleotide. Germline V CDR1 and CDR2: LNHNV, YYDKDF (reference sequence). The V and J ends lost 1 base and 1 base, in that order; junction bases with no gene match: 7. The CDR3 totals 17 residues. The source material, RNA transcripts, was used to amplify TCR beta CDR3 regions. The study used the HTBI primer set for a first-round RT-PCR of the TCR CDR3. TCRdb reprocessed the multiplex PCR reads with MiXCR, giving one entry per CDR3 protein. Counted here are some 370,000 distinct CDR3 sequences, about a sixth occurring once; the ten biggest clones make up around a third. Researchers barred patients who had uncontrolled infection, other autoimmune disease, pregnancy or lactation.

Sample: blood. This receptor was identified in a woman aged 25 to 45 with Graves' hyperthyroidism that later progressed to Graves' ophthalmopathy. The V call is TRBV15, the J call TRBJ2-7, with 10 bases matching TRBD1. The CDR3 loop reads CATSRGGTGVSSYEQYF. The DNA of the CDR3 is TGTGCCACCAGCAGAGGAGGGACAGGGGTTAGTTCCTACGAGCAGTACTTC.